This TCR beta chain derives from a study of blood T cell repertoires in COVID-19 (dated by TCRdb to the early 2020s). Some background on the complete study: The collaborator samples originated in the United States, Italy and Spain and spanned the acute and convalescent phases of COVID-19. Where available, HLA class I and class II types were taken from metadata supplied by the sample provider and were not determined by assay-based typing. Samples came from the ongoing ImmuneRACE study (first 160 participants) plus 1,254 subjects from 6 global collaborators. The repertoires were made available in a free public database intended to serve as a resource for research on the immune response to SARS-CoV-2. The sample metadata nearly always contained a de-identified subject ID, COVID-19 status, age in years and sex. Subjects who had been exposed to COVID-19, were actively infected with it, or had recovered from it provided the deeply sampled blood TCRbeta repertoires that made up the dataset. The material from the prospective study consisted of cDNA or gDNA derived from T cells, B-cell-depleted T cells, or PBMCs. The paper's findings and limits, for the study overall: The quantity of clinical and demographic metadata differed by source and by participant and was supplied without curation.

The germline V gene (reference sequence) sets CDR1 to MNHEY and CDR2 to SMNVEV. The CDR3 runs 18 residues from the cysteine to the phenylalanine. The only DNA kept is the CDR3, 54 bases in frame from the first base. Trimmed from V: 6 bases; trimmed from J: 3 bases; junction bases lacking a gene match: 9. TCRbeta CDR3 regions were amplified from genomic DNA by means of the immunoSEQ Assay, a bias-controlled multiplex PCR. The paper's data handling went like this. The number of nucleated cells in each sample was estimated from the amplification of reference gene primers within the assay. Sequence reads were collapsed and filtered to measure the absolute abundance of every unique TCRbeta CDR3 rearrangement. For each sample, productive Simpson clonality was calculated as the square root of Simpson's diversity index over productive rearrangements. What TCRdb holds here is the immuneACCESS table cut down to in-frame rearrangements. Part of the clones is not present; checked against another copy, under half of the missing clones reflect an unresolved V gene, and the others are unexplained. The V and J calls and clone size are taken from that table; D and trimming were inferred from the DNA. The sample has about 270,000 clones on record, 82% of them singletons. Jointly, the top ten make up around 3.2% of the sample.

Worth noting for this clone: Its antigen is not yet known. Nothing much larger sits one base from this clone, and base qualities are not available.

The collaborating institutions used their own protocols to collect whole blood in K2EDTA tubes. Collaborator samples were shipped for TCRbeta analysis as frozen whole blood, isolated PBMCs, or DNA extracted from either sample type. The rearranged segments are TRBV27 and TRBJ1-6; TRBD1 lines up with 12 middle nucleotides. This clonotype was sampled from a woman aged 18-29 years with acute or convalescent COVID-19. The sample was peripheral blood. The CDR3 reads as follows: CASSYRDRGLNYNSPLHF. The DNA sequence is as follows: TGTGCCAGCAGCTACCGGGACAGGGGGCTAAACTATAATTCACCCCTCCACTTT.